The clone carrying this TCR beta chain turned up a few times. Its matching antigen is unknown. Trimming removed 7 bases at V and 2 bases at J, with 10 bases between. CDR1 is SQVTM and CDR2 is ANQGSEA in the germline V gene. This CDR3 has 12 residues. MiXCR, applied by TCRdb to the RT-PCR reads, yields one record per CDR3 protein. The table shows around 750,000 distinct CDR3 sequences, with less than 25% occurring only once. This entry comes from a study of response to subunit inactivated influenza vaccine. Broader study findings: Authors proposed each seasonal influenza vaccination draws in few new T cells.

The input for sequencing was PBMCs from blood, taken more than 4 days after vaccination. The rearrangement joins TRBV29-1 to TRBJ2-3; D is uncertain. This sequence was found in a man aged 50-59 years who received an inactivated influenza vaccine. CDR3 residues: CSAPGSTDTQYF. CDR3 sequence (DNA): TGCAGCGCTCCCGGCTCCACAGATACGCAGTATTTT.